This T cell receptor beta chain originates from a study of cytomegalovirus exposure and HLA in healthy donors. Study as a whole: About 80 million unique TCRs from HLA-typed donors were held in an early data release. Study conclusions and caveats: Certain indistinguishable V segments, among them TRBV6-2 and TRBV6-3, were excluded.

V was trimmed by 3 bases and J by 3 bases, leaving 9 bases between them. This CDR3 spans 14 amino acids. Germline lookup yields CDR1 LNHDA and CDR2 SQIVND (reference sequence). This clone showed up just a few times. The antigen remains undetermined. The PCR employed 60 Vbeta primers together with 13 Jbeta primers. Generated by immunoSEQ multiplex PCR, the TCRdb table keeps only in-frame clones and is missing some. The sample shows 90,000 to 100,000 clones, less than 80% of them seen only once. The sequence came from a boy aged 10-17 years in good health and CMV-seropositive. Source material: PBMCs. The J gene is TRBJ1-5, the V gene TRBV19, with no clear D. The CDR3 is CASSMWRFNQPQHF. CDR3 coding DNA: TGTGCCAGTAGTATGTGGCGGTTCAATCAGCCCCAGCATTTT.